What follows describes a single T cell receptor beta chain. As yet, its antigen is unknown. The source of the sample is a study of T cells expressing NK-cell markers. The overall study: Sorted CD3+CD56-NKG2C+, CD3+CD56+NKG2C- and CD3+CD56+NKG2C+ T cells were the source of the TCR beta repertoires. Sequenced donors, eight in total, included seven who were HCMV-seropositive and one who was seronegative.

Looked up from germline, CDR1 is DFQATT and CDR2 is SNEGSKA (reference sequence). The length of the CDR3 is 16 residues. TCRdb reprocessed the 5' RACE reads; each CDR3 protein has one entry and no DNA is given. The sample shows 550,000 to 600,000 distinct CDR3 sequences, and approximately 3.6% sits with its ten largest clones. Findings and limits, study-wide: CD8+ T cells in more than five donors included dominant NKG2C+ clonotypes at roughly 1.0-7.0%.

The sample consisted of blood T cells: a sorted CD56 or NKG2C T cell subset, CD4+ or CD8+ T cells, or bulk PBMC T cells (not recorded which). The receptor was derived from a man aged 18-30 years in good health. This rearrangement joins TRBV20-1 to TRBJ2-3; TCRdb calls TRBD2, which cannot be checked without DNA. CDR3: CSSTGTSGRGTDTQYF.